These T cell receptor beta chains were read from a single sample in a study of blood T cell repertoires in COVID-19. Libraries were prepared by immunoSEQ multiplex PCR; TCRdb keeps only in-frame clonotypes and omits some of them. Of some 58,000 clones in the sample, roughly 85% were seen once. Input material: peripheral blood. These TCRs come from a middle-aged man with acute or convalescent COVID-19. Each CDR3 is given with its conserved first and last residue. D genes are given only for firm matches. The size of a clone is reported for some rows only, either as once, few or many, or as a class for expanded clones.

size,J,V,D,DNA,CDR3
few,TRBJ1-1,TRBV6-6,TRBD1,TGTGCCAGCAGTAATCGACAGGGGGTAACTGAAGCTTTCTTT,CASSNRQGVTEAFF
-,TRBJ2-7,TRBV11-3,-,TGTGCCAGCAGCTTAGGCGGTGCGTACACCTACGAGCAGTACTTC,CASSLGGAYTYEQYF
-,TRBJ1-1,TRBV6-5,-,TGTGCCAGCAGACTCGGACAGTTGAACACTGAAGCTTTCTTT,CASRLGQLNTEAFF
-,TRBJ1-2,TRBV6-1,-,TGTGCCAGCAGTGAACTCGGGCAGGGCTATGGCTACACCTTC,CASSELGQGYGYTF
-,TRBJ1-2,TRBV10-3,-,TGTGCCATCGATACAGGCCCTTATGGCTACACCTTC,CAIDTGPYGYTF
-,TRBJ2-2,TRBV7-9,TRBD1,TGTGCCAGCATGCGGCAGGGGGCAACCGGGGAGCTGTTTTTT,CASMRQGATGELFF
-,TRBJ2-1,TRBV29-1,-,TGCAGCGTTGCCGGGGGTACGGATGAGCAGTTCTTC,CSVAGGTDEQFF
-,TRBJ1-2,TRBV25-1,TRBD1,TGTGCCAGCAGTGTACCCGGGACAGGGGAGTTGGGAGGCTACACCTTC,CASSVPGTGELGGYTF
-,TRBJ2-5,TRBV30,TRBD1,TGTGCCTGGAGTAAGGACAGGGTCCGGGAGACCCAGTACTTC,CAWSKDRVRETQYF
-,TRBJ2-2,TRBV30,TRBD2,TGTGCCTGGAGCCGGGGAGGGCGACAGTCCGGGGAGCTGTTTTTT,CAWSRGGRQSGELFF
-,TRBJ2-1,TRBV19,TRBD1,TGTGCCAGTAGTGCTCAGGGACAGGGGAACAATGAGCAGTTCTTC,CASSAQGQGNNEQFF
-,TRBJ1-3,TRBV11-2,-,TGTGCCAGCAGCGCGGGGCATGGTAACACCATATATTTT,CASSAGHGNTIYF
-,TRBJ2-2,TRBV11-3,TRBD1,TGTGCCAGCAGCTTTAGACAGGGCCCTACCGGGGAGCTGTTTTTT,CASSFRQGPTGELFF
-,TRBJ1-6,TRBV2,TRBD1,TGTGCCAGCAGGGGCGGGGACAGTTCACCCCTCCACTTT,CASRGGDSSPLHF
-,TRBJ1-5,TRBV7-2,TRBD1,TGTGCCAGCAGCCCCACCGGACAGGGGAATCAGCCCCAGCATTTT,CASSPTGQGNQPQHF
-,TRBJ1-2,TRBV6-5,-,TGTGCCAGCAGTATGATTCTTGGGGGGAACTATGGCTACACCTTC,CASSMILGGNYGYTF
-,TRBJ2-3,TRBV5-4,-,TGTGCCAGCAGCTACCCCCAGGTCGGGATTGGCACAGATACGCAGTATTTT,CASSYPQVGIGTDTQYF
-,TRBJ2-3,TRBV3-1/TRBV3-2,-,TGTGCCAGCAGCCAAGTTCTTCTAGCTTCAACAGATACGCAGTATTTT,CASSQVLLASTDTQYF
-,TRBJ1-3,TRBV19,-,TGTGCCAGTAGTATCCAGGCTTCCGGAAACACCATATATTTT,CASSIQASGNTIYF
-,TRBJ2-6,TRBV2,-,TGTGCCAGCAGTGAAGGGGTGGGGCTTGGGGCCAACGTCCTGACTTTC,CASSEGVGLGANVLTF
-,TRBJ1-5,TRBV24-1,-,TGTGCCACCAGTGGGGCCGAATATAATCAGCCCCAGCATTTT,CATSGAEYNQPQHF
few,TRBJ1-2,TRBV9,-,TGTGCCAGCAGCGTGGGAGCTAACTATGGCTACACCTTC,CASSVGANYGYTF
-,TRBJ1-1,TRBV19,TRBD1,TGTGCCAGTAGTATTTGGACAGGGGCCATGAACACTGAAGCTTTCTTT,CASSIWTGAMNTEAFF
-,TRBJ2-7,TRBV30,-,TGTGCCTGGAGTTCCCCCGGTCCAGGGTTGCGGGAGCAGTACTTC,CAWSSPGPGLREQYF
-,TRBJ1-5,TRBV5-1,TRBD1,TGCGCCAGCAGCGCCGGGACAGAAGGTCAGCCCCAGCATTTT,CASSAGTEGQPQHF
-,TRBJ2-7,TRBV2,TRBD1,TGTGCCAGTTCACAGGGGGGCGAGCAGTACTTC,CASSQGGEQYF
-,TRBJ2-2,TRBV3-1/TRBV3-2,-,TGTGCCAGCAGCCAAAGGGGCAAGAACACCGGGGAGCTGTTTTTT,CASSQRGKNTGELFF